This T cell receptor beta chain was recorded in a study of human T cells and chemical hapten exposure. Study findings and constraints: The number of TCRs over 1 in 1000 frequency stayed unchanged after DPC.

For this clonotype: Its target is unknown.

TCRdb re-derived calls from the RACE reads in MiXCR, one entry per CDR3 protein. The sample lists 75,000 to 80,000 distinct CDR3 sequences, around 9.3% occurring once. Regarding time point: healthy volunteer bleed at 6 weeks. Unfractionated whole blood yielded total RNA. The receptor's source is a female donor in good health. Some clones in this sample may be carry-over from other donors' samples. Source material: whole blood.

The CDR3 is CSARAGGRNQPQHF. CDR3 coding DNA: TGCAGTGCTAGAGCGGGGGGGCGCAATCAGCCCCAGCATTTT. The V gene is TRBV20-1, the J gene TRBJ1-5; D possibly corresponds to TRBD1 (6 bases). Trimming removed 1 base from V and 2 bases from J, with 9 bases in between. The CDR3 covers 14 residues. Per the germline V gene, CDR1 is DFQATT and CDR2 is SNEGSKA (reference sequence).